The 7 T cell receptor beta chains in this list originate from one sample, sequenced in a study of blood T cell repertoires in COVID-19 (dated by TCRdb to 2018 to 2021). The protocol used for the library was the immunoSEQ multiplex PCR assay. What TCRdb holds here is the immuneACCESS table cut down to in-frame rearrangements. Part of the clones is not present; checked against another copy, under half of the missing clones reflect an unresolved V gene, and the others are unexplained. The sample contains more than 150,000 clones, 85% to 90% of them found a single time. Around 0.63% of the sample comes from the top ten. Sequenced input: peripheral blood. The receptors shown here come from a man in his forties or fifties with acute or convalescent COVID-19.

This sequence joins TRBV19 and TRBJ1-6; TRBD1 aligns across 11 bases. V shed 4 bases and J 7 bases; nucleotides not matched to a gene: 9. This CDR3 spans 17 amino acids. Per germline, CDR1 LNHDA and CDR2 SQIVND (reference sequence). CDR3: CASSSWTGGNRNSPLHF. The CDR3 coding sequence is TGTGCCAGTAGTAGCTGGACAGGGGGCAATAGGAATTCACCCCTCCACTTT.

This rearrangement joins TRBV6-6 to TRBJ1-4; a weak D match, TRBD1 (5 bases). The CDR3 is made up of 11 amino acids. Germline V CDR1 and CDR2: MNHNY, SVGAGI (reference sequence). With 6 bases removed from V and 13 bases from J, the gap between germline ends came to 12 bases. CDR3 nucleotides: TGTGCCAGCAGGCAACAGGAAGGACTGTTTTTT. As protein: CASRQQEGLFF.

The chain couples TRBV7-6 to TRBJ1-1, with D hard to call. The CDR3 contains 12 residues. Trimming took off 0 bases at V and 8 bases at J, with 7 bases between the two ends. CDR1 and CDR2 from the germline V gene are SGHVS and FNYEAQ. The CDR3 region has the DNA TGTGCCAGCAGCTTAGCTGAGGGAGAAGCTTTCTTT. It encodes CASSLAEGEAFF.

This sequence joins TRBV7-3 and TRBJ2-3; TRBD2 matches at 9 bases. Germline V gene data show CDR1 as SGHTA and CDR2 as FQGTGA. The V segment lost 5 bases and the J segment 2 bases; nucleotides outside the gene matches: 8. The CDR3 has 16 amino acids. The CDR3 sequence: CASSRGGLASTDTQYF. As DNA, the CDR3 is TGTGCCAGCAGCCGGGGGGGACTAGCTTCCACAGATACGCAGTATTTT.

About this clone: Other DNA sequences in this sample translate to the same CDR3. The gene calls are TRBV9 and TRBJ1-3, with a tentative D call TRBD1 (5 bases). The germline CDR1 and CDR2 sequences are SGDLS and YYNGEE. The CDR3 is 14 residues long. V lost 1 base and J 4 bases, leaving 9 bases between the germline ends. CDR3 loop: CASSVRGSGNTIYF. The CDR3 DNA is TGTGCCAGCAGCGTACGGGGGAGCGGAAACACCATATATTTT.

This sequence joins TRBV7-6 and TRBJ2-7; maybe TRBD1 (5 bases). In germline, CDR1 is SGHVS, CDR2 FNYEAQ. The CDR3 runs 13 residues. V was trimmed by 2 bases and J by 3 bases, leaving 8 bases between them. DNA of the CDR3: TGTGCCAGCAGCTTACAGGGTTACTACGAGCAGTACTTC. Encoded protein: CASSLQGYYEQYF.

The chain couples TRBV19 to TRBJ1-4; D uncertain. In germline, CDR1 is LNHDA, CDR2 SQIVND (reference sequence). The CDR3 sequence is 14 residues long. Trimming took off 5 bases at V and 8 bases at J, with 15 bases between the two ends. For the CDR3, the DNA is TGTGCCAGTAGTGCCACGGGCCAGCGGGAAAAACTGTTTTTT. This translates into CASSATGQREKLFF.